Listed here is a single T cell receptor beta chain. What it recognizes is unknown. This sample is drawn from a study of cytomegalovirus exposure and HLA in healthy donors. For the study at large: Early release data held about 92 million unique TCRs from HLA-typed donors. General study results and limits: Presence/absence analyses rested on an assumption that sequencing depth was roughly uniform across donors. Evidence from a later analysis indicated that most CMV-associated TCR beta chains looked HLA-restricted.

The PCR was carried out with 60 Vbeta primers and 13 Jbeta primers. The data were produced by immunoSEQ multiplex PCR, yet TCRdb's version contains in-frame clones alone and is incomplete. Of about 140,000 clones in the sample, 80% were seen once. The V end lost 5 bases, the J end lost 6 bases, and 7 bases lay between the germline ends. Germline assignment: CDR1 SGHTA and CDR2 FQGNSA. CDR3 length equals 11 residues. Source material: PBMCs. This receptor was obtained from a man in his forties in good health and CMV-seronegative. The chain uses TRBV7-2 and TRBJ1-1; D is uncertain. The CDR3 nucleotides read TGTGCCAGCAGCCCAACGGCTGAAGCTTTCTTT. Translating gives CASSPTAEAFF.